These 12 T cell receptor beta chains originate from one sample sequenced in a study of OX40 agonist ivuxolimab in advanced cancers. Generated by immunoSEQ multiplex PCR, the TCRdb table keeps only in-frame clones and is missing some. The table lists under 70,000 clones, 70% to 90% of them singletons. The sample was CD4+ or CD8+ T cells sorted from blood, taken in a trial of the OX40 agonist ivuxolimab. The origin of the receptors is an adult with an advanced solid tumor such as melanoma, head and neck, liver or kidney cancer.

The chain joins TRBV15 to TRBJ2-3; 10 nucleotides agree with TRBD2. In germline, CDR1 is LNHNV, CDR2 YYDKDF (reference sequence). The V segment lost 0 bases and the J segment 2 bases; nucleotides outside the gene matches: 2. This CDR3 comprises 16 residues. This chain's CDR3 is CATSREAGGITDTQYF. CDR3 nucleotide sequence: TGTGCCACCAGCAGAGAAGCGGGAGGGATCACAGATACGCAGTATTTT.

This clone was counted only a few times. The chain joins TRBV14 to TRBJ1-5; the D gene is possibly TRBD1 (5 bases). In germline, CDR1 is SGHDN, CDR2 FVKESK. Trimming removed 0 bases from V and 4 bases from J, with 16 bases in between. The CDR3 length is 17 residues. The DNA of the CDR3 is TGTGCCAGCAGCCAAGATTACGACAGCCGAACGAATCAGCCCCAGCATTTT. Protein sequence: CASSQDYDSRTNQPQHF.

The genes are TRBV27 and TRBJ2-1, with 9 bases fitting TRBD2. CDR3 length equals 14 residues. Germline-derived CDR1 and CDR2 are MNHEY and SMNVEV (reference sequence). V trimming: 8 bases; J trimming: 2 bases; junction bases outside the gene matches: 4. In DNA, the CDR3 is TGTGCCAGCGGGAGACTAGCGGCCTACAATGAGCAGTTCTTC. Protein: CASGRLAAYNEQFF.

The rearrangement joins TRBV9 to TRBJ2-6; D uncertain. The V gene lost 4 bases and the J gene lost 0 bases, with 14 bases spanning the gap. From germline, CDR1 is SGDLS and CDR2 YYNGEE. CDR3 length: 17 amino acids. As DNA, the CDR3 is TGTGCCAGCAGCCCATCGCGCGGATCCTCTGGGGCCAACGTCCTGACTTTC. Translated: CASSPSRGSSGANVLTF.

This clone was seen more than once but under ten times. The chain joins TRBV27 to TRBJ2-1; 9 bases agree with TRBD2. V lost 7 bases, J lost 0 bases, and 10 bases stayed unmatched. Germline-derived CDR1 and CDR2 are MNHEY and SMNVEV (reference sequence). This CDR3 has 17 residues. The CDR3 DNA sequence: TGTGCCAGCAAACCTCTCGGTAGCGGGAGCTCCTACAATGAGCAGTTCTTC. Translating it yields CASKPLGSGSSYNEQFF.

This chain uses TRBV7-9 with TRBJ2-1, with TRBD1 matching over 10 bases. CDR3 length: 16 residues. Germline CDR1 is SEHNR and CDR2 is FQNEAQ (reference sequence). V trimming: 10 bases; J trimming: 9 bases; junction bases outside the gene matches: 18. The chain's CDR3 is CAIKKVQDRGAGEQFF. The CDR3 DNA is TGTGCCATCAAGAAGGTCCAGGACAGGGGGGCCGGTGAGCAGTTCTTC.

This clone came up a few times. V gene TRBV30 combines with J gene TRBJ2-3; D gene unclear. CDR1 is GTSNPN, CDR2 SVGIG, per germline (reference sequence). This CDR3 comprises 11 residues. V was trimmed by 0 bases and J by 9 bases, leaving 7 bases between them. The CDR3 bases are TGTGCCTGGAGTGTCTTGGGAACGCAGTATTTT. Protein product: CAWSVLGTQYF.

The CDR3 DNA is TGTGCCAGCAGTTACCCCAATGTGGGGTCGACTGAAGCTTTCTTT. It encodes CASSYPNVGSTEAFF. The chain combines TRBV6-6 with TRBJ1-1; no definite D call. Looked up from germline, CDR1 is MNHNY and CDR2 is SVGAGI (reference sequence). V shed 2 bases and J shed 5 bases, with 15 bases lying between them. This CDR3 is 15 amino acids long.

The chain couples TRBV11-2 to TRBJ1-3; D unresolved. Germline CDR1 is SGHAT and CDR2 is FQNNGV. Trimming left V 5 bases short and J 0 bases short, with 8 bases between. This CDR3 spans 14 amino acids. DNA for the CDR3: TGTGCCAGCAGCCCGACGTCCTCTGGAAACACCATATATTTT. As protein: CASSPTSSGNTIYF.

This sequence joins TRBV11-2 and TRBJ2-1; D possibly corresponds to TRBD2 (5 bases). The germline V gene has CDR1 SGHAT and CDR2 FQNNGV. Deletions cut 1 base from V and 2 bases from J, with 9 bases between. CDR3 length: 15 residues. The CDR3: CASSLAAEAYNEQFF. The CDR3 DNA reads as TGTGCCAGCAGCTTAGCAGCGGAAGCCTACAATGAGCAGTTCTTC.

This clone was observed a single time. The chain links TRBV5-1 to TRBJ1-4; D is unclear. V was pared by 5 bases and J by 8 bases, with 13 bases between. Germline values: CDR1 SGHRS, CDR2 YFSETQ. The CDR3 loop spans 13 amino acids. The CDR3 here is CASSLPSREKLFF. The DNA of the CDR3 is TGCGCCAGCAGTCTACCCTCTAGGGAAAAACTGTTTTTT.

This CDR3 is CASSYQGGEGETQYF. The CDR3 bases are TGTGCCAGCAGCTACCAAGGGGGTGAGGGAGAGACCCAGTACTTC. The chain couples TRBV7-3 to TRBJ2-5; TRBD1 is a possible D gene (6 bases). The V end was cut by 4 bases, the J end by 4 bases, with 16 bases between. The CDR3 runs to 15 residues. Germline V gene lookup returns CDR1 SGHTA and CDR2 FQGTGA.